This is a list of T cell receptor beta chains from one sample in a study of spatial heterogeneity in lung cancer. One entry per CDR3 protein results from TCRdb running MiXCR on the 5' RACE reads. The data show about 3,000 distinct CDR3 sequences, 17% seen once. The sample here was lung tumor tissue, taken at surgery. Receptors were obtained from a male donor with early-stage non-small cell lung cancer. The CDR3 runs from the conserved cysteine through the conserved F or W. D genes are given only for firm matches. Clone size is given for some rows only: seen once, a few or many times, or a class if the clone is expanded.

TRBV19	-	TRBJ2-2	-	CASIRDTITGELFF	TGTGCCAGTATCCGGGACACAATCACCGGGGAGCTGTTTTTT
TRBV4-1	-	TRBJ2-5	-	CASSQPLGLQETQYF	TGCGCCAGCAGCCAACCCCTGGGACTTCAAGAGACCCAGTACTTC
TRBV12-3/TRBV12-4	-	TRBJ2-5	few	CASSFEDRETQYF	TGTGCCAGCAGTTTCGAGGACCGGGAGACCCAGTACTTC
TRBV29-1	TRBD1	TRBJ1-1	medium-sized	CSVGSPGQDILRPQNTEAFF	TGCAGCGTTGGAAGCCCGGGACAGGACATCCTACGACCCCAGAACACTGAAGCTTTCTTT
TRBV7-9	-	TRBJ2-1	few	CASSLGADEQFF	TGTGCCAGCAGCTTAGGGGCGGATGAGCAGTTCTTC
TRBV7-2	-	TRBJ1-5	medium-sized	CASSLARGTLLANQPQHF	TGTGCCAGCAGCTTAGCGCGGGGGACTCTGTTGGCTAATCAGCCCCAGCATTTT
TRBV3-1	-	TRBJ2-7	-	CACGVAYEQYF	TGTGCTTGCGGGGTAGCCTACGAGCAGTACTTC
TRBV24-1	-	TRBJ2-5	few	CATSDSRRETQYF	TGTGCCACCAGTGACTCAAGGCGGGAGACCCAGTACTTC
TRBV4-1	-	TRBJ2-1	once	CASSQVLTSYNEQFF	TGCGCCAGCAGCCAAGTCCTAACGTCCTACAATGAGCAGTTCTTC
TRBV10-2	TRBD2	TRBJ2-3	few	CASSGLAGGPTASTDTQYF	TGCGCCAGCAGTGGACTAGCGGGGGGACCCACCGCTAGCACAGATACGCAGTATTTT
TRBV7-8	-	TRBJ1-6	medium-sized	CASTLMTGNNSPLHF	TGTGCCAGCACCCTAATGACAGGAAATAATTCACCCCTCCACTTT
TRBV30	-	TRBJ2-7	-	CAWSEAGMYF	TGTGCCTGGAGTGAGGCAGGGATGTACTTC
TRBV18	-	TRBJ2-7	few	CASSPSGGSYSYEQYF	TGTGCCAGCTCCCCTTCAGGCGGATCTTACTCCTACGAGCAGTACTTC
TRBV12-3/TRBV12-4	-	TRBJ1-5	-	CASSFDSNQPQHF	TGTGCCAGCAGTTTTGATAGCAATCAGCCCCAGCATTTT
TRBV29-1	-	TRBJ2-1	medium-sized	CSVLGEGNEQFF	TGCAGCGTGCTAGGGGAAGGCAATGAGCAGTTCTTC
TRBV6-2/TRBV6-3	-	TRBJ2-1	medium-sized	CASSQAVYSYNEQFF	TGTGCCAGCAGCCAGGCAGTCTACTCCTACAATGAGCAGTTCTTC
TRBV6-2/TRBV6-3	-	TRBJ1-1	medium-sized	CASRRPQNTEAFF	TGTGCCAGCAGGCGACCGCAGAACACTGAAGCTTTCTTT
TRBV29-1	-	TRBJ2-7	once	CSVERAYEQYF	TGCAGCGTTGAAAGAGCCTACGAGCAGTACTTC
TRBV7-2	-	TRBJ2-5	medium-sized	CASSEGNRVETQYF	TGTGCCAGCAGCGAGGGAAACCGCGTAGAGACCCAGTACTTC
TRBV12-5	-	TRBJ2-7	few	CASGPPGETGEQYF	TGTGCTAGTGGTCCCCCGGGAGAGACGGGCGAGCAGTACTTC
TRBV4-2	TRBD2	TRBJ2-3	-	CASSQASSGGADTQYF	TGTGCCAGCAGCCAAGCGTCTAGCGGGGGGGCAGATACGCAGTATTTT
TRBV29-1	-	TRBJ2-7	-	CSAAATGYYEQYF	TGCAGCGCAGCAGCGACAGGTTACTACGAGCAGTACTTC
TRBV4-1	-	TRBJ2-7	-	CASSQAVMAGYEQYF	TGCGCCAGCAGCCAAGCCGTAATGGCGGGATACGAGCAGTACTTC
TRBV7-2	-	TRBJ2-6	-	CASSFNRFTGANVLTF	TGTGCCAGCAGCTTTAATCGCTTCACTGGGGCCAACGTCCTGACTTTC
TRBV24-1	-	TRBJ2-1	once	CATSVGVGDEQFF	TGTGCCACCAGTGTTGGGGTTGGTGATGAGCAGTTCTTC
TRBV7-9	-	TRBJ1-6	many	CASSSRRGGNSPLHF	TGTGCCAGCAGCTCTCGCCGGGGTGGTAATTCACCCCTCCACTTT
TRBV3-1	TRBD1	TRBJ2-5	-	CASTPGGVPGQETQYF	TGTGCCAGCACCCCAGGGGGCGTCCCGGGGCAAGAGACCCAGTACTTC
TRBV7-2	-	TRBJ2-7	medium-sized	CASSPGLPTEYEQYF	TGTGCCAGCAGCCCAGGACTCCCGACGGAGTACGAGCAGTACTTC
TRBV28	-	TRBJ2-2	many	CASRFRDTGELFF	TGTGCCAGCAGGTTCAGGGATACCGGGGAGCTGTTTTTT
TRBV20-1	-	TRBJ2-1	medium-sized	CSARDPAQFNEQFF	TGCAGTGCTAGAGATCCCGCACAGTTCAATGAGCAGTTCTTC
TRBV18	-	TRBJ1-5	medium-sized	CASSPTGTMNQPQHF	TGTGCCAGCTCACCTACCGGGACAATGAATCAGCCCCAGCATTTT
TRBV12-3/TRBV12-4	-	TRBJ2-2	-	CATLEGRNTGELFF	TGTGCCACTTTAGAAGGACGGAACACCGGGGAGCTGTTTTTT
TRBV4-1	-	TRBJ2-7	-	CASSQDGVDGSYEQYF	TGCGCCAGCAGCCAAGATGGGGTCGACGGCTCCTACGAGCAGTACTTC
TRBV20-1	-	TRBJ2-7	medium-sized	CSAREGTAYEQYF	TGCAGTGCTAGAGAGGGGACGGCCTACGAGCAGTACTTC
TRBV5-4	-	TRBJ2-3	medium-sized	CASSGDSNTDTQYF	TGTGCCAGCAGTGGGGACTCCAACACAGATACGCAGTATTTT
TRBV12-5	-	TRBJ1-1	-	CASGKPGTTEAFF	TGTGCTAGTGGCAAGCCAGGCACCACTGAAGCTTTCTTT
TRBV6-1	TRBD1	TRBJ2-4	few	CASTGTGKNIQYF	TGTGCCAGCACCGGGACAGGGAAAAACATTCAGTACTTC
TRBV11-3	-	TRBJ2-3	many	CASSLGRAETDTQYF	TGTGCCAGCAGCTTAGGGAGGGCCGAGACAGATACGCAGTATTTT
TRBV13	TRBD2	TRBJ2-7	-	CASSRWTSGEDEQYF	TGTGCCAGCAGCCGATGGACTAGCGGGGAAGACGAGCAGTACTTC
TRBV20-1	-	TRBJ2-7	few	CSARFSGAREYF	TGCAGTGCTAGATTTTCGGGGGCAAGGGAGTACTTC
TRBV9	-	TRBJ2-1	medium-sized	CASSVGGEQFF	TGTGCCAGCAGCGTAGGGGGGGAGCAGTTCTTC
TRBV20-1	-	TRBJ1-5	medium-sized	CSADRTYNQPQHF	TGCAGTGCAGACAGAACTTACAATCAGCCCCAGCATTTT
TRBV5-5	-	TRBJ2-3	-	CASSPELPTDTQYF	TGTGCCAGCAGCCCGGAGCTGCCCACAGATACGCAGTATTTT
TRBV10-3	TRBD2	TRBJ2-3	-	CAISTARGGTDTQYF	TGTGCCATCAGTACCGCGCGGGGGGGCACAGATACGCAGTATTTT
TRBV5-1	-	TRBJ2-6	few	CASKDSGANVLTF	TGCGCCAGCAAAGACTCTGGGGCCAACGTCCTGACTTTC
TRBV11-2	TRBD1	TRBJ1-6	-	CASSPYLGQGAPLHF	TGTGCCAGCAGCCCTTACCTGGGACAGGGGGCACCCCTCCACTTT
TRBV20-1	-	TRBJ2-5	few	CSAPRQVLQETQYF	TGCAGTGCTCCACGACAGGTTCTCCAAGAGACCCAGTACTTC
TRBV28	-	TRBJ1-2	-	CASSSSTFGGYTF	TGTGCCAGCAGCTCCTCCACGTTCGGTGGCTACACCTTC
TRBV10-1	TRBD2	TRBJ2-3	many	CASSEAGSTDTQYF	TGCGCCAGCAGTGAAGCGGGGAGCACAGATACGCAGTATTTT
TRBV19	TRBD1	TRBJ1-1	-	CASSDRGLPNTEAFF	TGTGCCAGTTCGGACAGGGGGCTTCCGAACACTGAAGCTTTCTTT